A selection of T cell receptor beta chains follows, all from one sample in a study of CD8 T cells in Susac syndrome. TCRdb processed the immunoSEQ multiplex PCR reads anew with MiXCR; each CDR3 protein has one entry. The sample contains about 210,000 distinct CDR3 sequences, about 95% of which appear only once. Sequenced: CD4+ T cells from PBMCs. Every receptor here comes from a human donor with multiple sclerosis. Each CDR3 is given with its conserved first and last residue. The order of the fields is J gene, D gene, clone size, V gene, CDR3 protein, CDR3 DNA. A D gene is named only where the DNA matches it firmly. The size of a clone is reported for some rows only, either as once, few or many, or as a class for expanded clones.

j_gene: TRBJ1-1; d_gene: TRBD1; abundance: NA; v_gene: TRBV6-1; CDR3aa: CASSENRGLNTEAFF; CDR3nt: TGTGCCAGCAGTGAAAACAGGGGCCTGAACACTGAAGCTTTCTTT
j_gene: TRBJ2-7; d_gene: TRBD2; abundance: NA; v_gene: TRBV2; CDR3aa: CASIPRLAGNEQYF; CDR3nt: TGTGCCAGCATCCCCAGACTAGCGGGAAACGAGCAGTACTTC
j_gene: TRBJ2-1; d_gene: NA; abundance: NA; v_gene: TRBV9; CDR3aa: CASSPKGASAPLNEQFF; CDR3nt: TGTGCCAGCAGCCCCAAAGGGGCTAGCGCCCCGCTGAATGAGCAGTTCTTC
j_gene: TRBJ2-6; d_gene: NA; abundance: NA; v_gene: TRBV12-3/TRBV12-4; CDR3aa: CASSYRVSLGANVLTF; CDR3nt: TGTGCCAGCAGTTACCGGGTATCACTTGGGGCCAACGTCCTGACTTTC
j_gene: TRBJ2-7; d_gene: NA; abundance: NA; v_gene: TRBV19; CDR3aa: CASSIDRYEQYF; CDR3nt: TGTGCCAGTAGTATTGACCGCTACGAGCAGTACTTC
j_gene: TRBJ2-1; d_gene: NA; abundance: NA; v_gene: TRBV4-2; CDR3aa: CASSHRASEYNEQFF; CDR3nt: TGTGCCAGCAGCCATAGGGCTAGCGAATACAATGAGCAGTTCTTC
j_gene: TRBJ1-3; d_gene: NA; abundance: NA; v_gene: TRBV20-1; CDR3aa: CSASIPPGLNTIYF; CDR3nt: TGCAGTGCTAGCATACCCCCAGGGTTAAACACCATATATTTT
j_gene: TRBJ2-5; d_gene: TRBD2; abundance: NA; v_gene: TRBV20-1; CDR3aa: CSAPGRDQETQYF; CDR3nt: TGCAGTGCCCCAGGGAGGGACCAAGAGACCCAGTACTTC
j_gene: TRBJ2-1; d_gene: TRBD1; abundance: NA; v_gene: TRBV7-2; CDR3aa: CASSFNRDSYNEQFF; CDR3nt: TGTGCCAGCAGCTTTAACCGGGACAGCTACAATGAGCAGTTCTTC
j_gene: TRBJ2-7; d_gene: NA; abundance: once; v_gene: TRBV12-5; CDR3aa: CASGLSGEYEQYF; CDR3nt: TGTGCTAGTGGCCTTAGCGGAGAATACGAGCAGTACTTC
j_gene: TRBJ1-1; d_gene: NA; abundance: NA; v_gene: TRBV2; CDR3aa: CASRPGRLNTEAFF; CDR3nt: TGTGCCAGCAGGCCGGGACGCTTGAACACTGAAGCTTTCTTT
j_gene: TRBJ1-1; d_gene: NA; abundance: NA; v_gene: TRBV5-1; CDR3aa: CASSFNRELNTEAFF; CDR3nt: TGCGCCAGCAGCTTTAACAGGGAACTAAACACTGAAGCTTTCTTT
j_gene: TRBJ2-3; d_gene: NA; abundance: NA; v_gene: TRBV28; CDR3aa: CASSLTGADTQYF; CDR3nt: TGTGCCAGCAGTTTGACGGGGGCAGATACGCAGTATTTT
j_gene: TRBJ1-1; d_gene: NA; abundance: NA; v_gene: TRBV7-7; CDR3aa: CASSLSLGSEAFF; CDR3nt: TGTGCCAGCAGCTTATCACTCGGCAGTGAAGCTTTCTTT
j_gene: TRBJ2-1; d_gene: TRBD1; abundance: NA; v_gene: TRBV18; CDR3aa: CASSPTGGMGEQFF; CDR3nt: TGTGCCAGCTCACCCACAGGGGGCATGGGTGAGCAGTTCTTC
j_gene: TRBJ2-1; d_gene: NA; abundance: NA; v_gene: TRBV7-9; CDR3aa: CASSSWGVDEQFF; CDR3nt: TGTGCCAGCAGCTCTTGGGGAGTCGATGAGCAGTTCTTC
j_gene: TRBJ1-2; d_gene: NA; abundance: NA; v_gene: TRBV29-1; CDR3aa: CSVEGVPQGGYTF; CDR3nt: TGCAGCGTTGAAGGGGTCCCCCAGGGGGGCTACACCTTC
j_gene: TRBJ2-5; d_gene: NA; abundance: NA; v_gene: TRBV24-1; CDR3aa: CATSDAGQETQYF; CDR3nt: TGTGCCACCAGTGATGCGGGACAAGAGACCCAGTACTTC
j_gene: TRBJ2-3; d_gene: TRBD1; abundance: NA; v_gene: TRBV5-1; CDR3aa: CASSLVGQGLFTDTQYF; CDR3nt: TGCGCCAGCAGCTTGGTGGGACAGGGACTTTTCACAGATACGCAGTATTTT
j_gene: TRBJ1-3; d_gene: NA; abundance: NA; v_gene: TRBV2; CDR3aa: CASSASGNTIYF; CDR3nt: TGTGCCAGCAGTGCCTCTGGAAACACCATATATTTT
j_gene: TRBJ2-5; d_gene: TRBD2; abundance: NA; v_gene: TRBV5-1; CDR3aa: CASSSTSGKETQYF; CDR3nt: TGCGCCAGCAGCTCTACTAGCGGGAAAGAGACCCAGTACTTC
j_gene: TRBJ2-7; d_gene: TRBD2; abundance: NA; v_gene: TRBV9; CDR3aa: CASSSIAGARGEQYF; CDR3nt: TGTGCCAGCAGCTCGATAGCGGGGGCCAGGGGGGAGCAGTACTTC
j_gene: TRBJ2-7; d_gene: TRBD1; abundance: once; v_gene: TRBV9; CDR3aa: CASSVSGQGPYEQYF; CDR3nt: TGTGCCAGCAGCGTATCGGGACAGGGCCCCTACGAGCAGTACTTC
j_gene: TRBJ2-1; d_gene: NA; abundance: NA; v_gene: TRBV5-1; CDR3aa: CASSFPTNDEQFF; CDR3nt: TGCGCCAGCAGCTTCCCTACCAATGATGAGCAGTTCTTC
j_gene: TRBJ1-5; d_gene: NA; abundance: NA; v_gene: TRBV20-1; CDR3aa: CSARDRGIQPQHF; CDR3nt: TGCAGTGCTAGAGATAGGGGGATCCAGCCCCAGCATTTT
j_gene: TRBJ2-7; d_gene: TRBD2; abundance: NA; v_gene: TRBV27; CDR3aa: CASSRPGLATYEQYF; CDR3nt: TGTGCCAGCAGCCGTCCGGGACTAGCCACCTACGAGCAGTACTTC
j_gene: TRBJ1-2; d_gene: TRBD1; abundance: NA; v_gene: TRBV27; CDR3aa: CASSYHQTDRGGNYGYTF; CDR3nt: TGTGCCAGCAGTTACCATCAAACCGACAGGGGTGGGAACTATGGCTACACCTTC
j_gene: TRBJ2-4; d_gene: TRBD2; abundance: NA; v_gene: TRBV9; CDR3aa: CASSPGMAGGKNIQYF; CDR3nt: TGTGCCAGCAGCCCGGGCATGGCGGGGGGCAAAAACATTCAGTACTTC
j_gene: TRBJ2-1; d_gene: NA; abundance: NA; v_gene: TRBV3-1; CDR3aa: CASSNNRNNEQFF; CDR3nt: TGTGCCAGCAGCAACAACCGAAACAATGAGCAGTTCTTC
j_gene: TRBJ2-5; d_gene: NA; abundance: NA; v_gene: TRBV19; CDR3aa: CASSIATASQETQYF; CDR3nt: TGTGCCAGTAGTATCGCAACAGCGAGTCAAGAGACCCAGTACTTC
j_gene: TRBJ2-1; d_gene: NA; abundance: NA; v_gene: TRBV10-3; CDR3aa: CAISGQSGTFYNEQFF; CDR3nt: TGTGCCATCAGTGGTCAAAGTGGGACTTTCTACAATGAGCAGTTCTTC
j_gene: TRBJ1-1; d_gene: NA; abundance: NA; v_gene: TRBV3-1; CDR3aa: CASSDKRGIMNTEAFF; CDR3nt: TGTGCCAGCAGCGACAAACGGGGGATCATGAACACTGAAGCTTTCTTT
j_gene: TRBJ2-3; d_gene: NA; abundance: NA; v_gene: TRBV9; CDR3aa: CASTGRGHTDTQYF; CDR3nt: TGTGCCAGCACCGGACGGGGACACACAGATACGCAGTATTTT
j_gene: TRBJ2-7; d_gene: TRBD1; abundance: once; v_gene: TRBV20-1; CDR3aa: CSARGQGATEQYF; CDR3nt: TGCAGTGCCCGCGGACAGGGGGCGACCGAGCAGTACTTC
j_gene: TRBJ1-2; d_gene: TRBD1; abundance: NA; v_gene: TRBV29-1; CDR3aa: CSVQGAEVGYTF; CDR3nt: TGCAGCGTGCAGGGGGCCGAGGTTGGCTACACCTTC
j_gene: TRBJ2-7; d_gene: NA; abundance: NA; v_gene: TRBV20-1; CDR3aa: CSARDKGVPQYF; CDR3nt: TGCAGTGCTAGAGATAAGGGTGTGCCACAGTACTTC
j_gene: TRBJ2-7; d_gene: NA; abundance: NA; v_gene: TRBV29-1; CDR3aa: CSVGQGLNEQYF; CDR3nt: TGCAGCGTTGGGCAGGGTCTCAACGAGCAGTACTTC
j_gene: TRBJ2-5; d_gene: TRBD2; abundance: NA; v_gene: TRBV2; CDR3aa: CASRDLAGEETQYF; CDR3nt: TGTGCCAGCAGAGATCTAGCGGGAGAAGAGACCCAGTACTTC
j_gene: TRBJ2-3; d_gene: TRBD2; abundance: NA; v_gene: TRBV29-1; CDR3aa: CSVENVASGGDTDTQYF; CDR3nt: TGCAGCGTTGAGAATGTGGCTAGCGGGGGAGACACAGATACGCAGTATTTT
j_gene: TRBJ2-1; d_gene: TRBD2; abundance: NA; v_gene: TRBV5-1; CDR3aa: CASRPLAGGNEQFF; CDR3nt: TGCGCCAGCAGACCCCTAGCGGGAGGAAATGAGCAGTTCTTC
j_gene: TRBJ1-2; d_gene: NA; abundance: NA; v_gene: TRBV4-1; CDR3aa: CASSQVSLRRGDYGYTF; CDR3nt: TGCGCCAGCAGCCAAGTTTCTCTACGCAGAGGCGACTATGGCTACACCTTC
j_gene: TRBJ2-3; d_gene: NA; abundance: NA; v_gene: TRBV4-1; CDR3aa: CASSHHTDTQYF; CDR3nt: TGCGCCAGCAGCCACCACACAGATACGCAGTATTTT
j_gene: TRBJ2-1; d_gene: NA; abundance: NA; v_gene: TRBV2; CDR3aa: CASSERLGGNEQFF; CDR3nt: TGTGCCAGCAGTGAACGACTAGGGGGCAATGAGCAGTTCTTC
j_gene: TRBJ2-5; d_gene: NA; abundance: NA; v_gene: TRBV29-1; CDR3aa: CSAPVGAETQYF; CDR3nt: TGCAGCGCCCCGGTGGGGGCTGAGACCCAGTACTTC
j_gene: TRBJ2-6; d_gene: TRBD1; abundance: NA; v_gene: TRBV27; CDR3aa: CASSQSRTGVLSGANVLTF; CDR3nt: TGTGCCAGCAGTCAAAGCCGGACAGGTGTCCTCTCTGGGGCCAACGTCCTGACTTTC
j_gene: TRBJ1-1; d_gene: NA; abundance: NA; v_gene: TRBV3-1; CDR3aa: CASTSVADEAFF; CDR3nt: TGTGCCAGCACCTCGGTGGCTGATGAAGCTTTCTTT
j_gene: TRBJ2-2; d_gene: TRBD2; abundance: NA; v_gene: TRBV27; CDR3aa: CASTPGLAVANTGELFF; CDR3nt: TGTGCCAGCACCCCTGGACTAGCGGTCGCGAACACCGGGGAGCTGTTTTTT
j_gene: TRBJ2-7; d_gene: TRBD1; abundance: once; v_gene: TRBV5-6; CDR3aa: CASSPDRERYEQYF; CDR3nt: TGTGCCAGCAGCCCGGACAGGGAACGATACGAGCAGTACTTC
j_gene: TRBJ1-1; d_gene: NA; abundance: once; v_gene: TRBV12-3/TRBV12-4; CDR3aa: CASSLVRPTNPPAFF; CDR3nt: TGTGCCAGCAGTTTGGTGAGGCCGACCAACCCTCCGGCTTTCTTT
j_gene: TRBJ2-4; d_gene: TRBD2; abundance: NA; v_gene: TRBV20-1; CDR3aa: CSAALGGVNIQYF; CDR3nt: TGCAGTGCTGCCCTGGGGGGGGTAAACATTCAGTACTTC
j_gene: TRBJ2-3; d_gene: NA; abundance: once; v_gene: TRBV29-1; CDR3aa: CSVVGVGVTQYF; CDR3nt: TGCAGCGTTGTGGGAGTAGGGGTTACGCAGTATTTT
j_gene: TRBJ2-1; d_gene: TRBD2; abundance: NA; v_gene: TRBV6-1; CDR3aa: CASREAGVGVGEQFF; CDR3nt: TGTGCCAGCAGGGAAGCGGGAGTTGGGGTCGGTGAGCAGTTCTTC
j_gene: TRBJ1-2; d_gene: NA; abundance: NA; v_gene: TRBV29-1; CDR3aa: CSVGVGGYTF; CDR3nt: TGCAGCGTTGGGGTCGGGGGCTACACCTTC